These 3 T cell receptor beta chains originate from one sample sequenced in a study of T cells in Graves' hyperthyroidism and ophthalmopathy (dated by TCRdb to between 2018 and 2020). The method was multiplex PCR. The sample was run on an Illumina HiSeq 2000. TCR beta CDR3 regions were amplified from RNA transcripts. A first-round RT-PCR of the TCR CDR3 used the HTBI primer set with the Qiagen OneStep RT-PCR kit. The public reads were quality trimmed at Q25 with fastp and then assembled into clones with MiXCR by TCRdb, keeping productive beta chains. Each entry is one CDR3 protein sequence, shown with its most common DNA and genes. Recorded for this sample are hundreds of thousands of distinct CDR3 sequences; 16% of them occurred a single time. Roughly 3.3% of the sample is held by the ten biggest clonotypes. The specimen was blood. These receptors were collected from a woman in her 40s with Graves' ophthalmopathy.

This clonotype has more than one count but fewer than ten. The V and J genes are TRBV7-9 and TRBJ1-2, with TRBD1 identical over 8 bases. The CDR3 sequence is 15 residues long. Per germline, CDR1 SEHNR and CDR2 FQNEAQ (reference sequence). The J segment lost 1 base and the V segment lost 5 bases, leaving 6 bases of the junction unmatched. CDR3 region: CASSTDRALNYGYTF. The CDR3 bases are TGTGCCAGCAGCACGGACAGGGCTCTTAACTATGGCTACACCTTC.

This CDR3 is CASSQAFRLAGGNEQFF. The CDR3 DNA follows: TGCGCCAGCAGCCAAGCCTTCCGACTAGCGGGGGGCAATGAGCAGTTCTTC. The gene calls are TRBV4-1 and TRBJ2-1, with 13 bases lining up with TRBD2. The V gene end was trimmed by 1 base and the J gene end by 6 bases; junction bases not matched to a gene: 6. The germline gives CDR1 MGHRA, CDR2 YSYEKL. This CDR3 contains 17 residues.

This clonotype was observed a handful of times. The chain joins TRBV9 to TRBJ1-2; TRBD1 matches 7 bases. Germline CDR1 SGDLS, CDR2 YYNGEE. The CDR3 has 14 residues. V was clipped by 0 bases and J by 3 bases; unmatched bases: 2. This chain's CDR3 is CASSVGQGDYGYTF. The CDR3 coding sequence is TGTGCCAGCAGCGTAGGTCAGGGGGACTATGGCTACACCTTC.